This TCR beta chain was recorded in a study of cytomegalovirus exposure and HLA in healthy donors. Turning to the study itself: A later analysis reported the roughly 130 validation repertoires used the same platform as the approximately 670 first-cohort repertoires. Points from the study as a whole: Cytomegalovirus association was assigned to about 150 TCR beta chains.

The table came from immunoSEQ multiplex PCR; TCRdb's copy has only in-frame clones and leaves some out. The sample includes 150,000 to 160,000 clones, 86% of them seen just once. For this clone: The antigen is unknown.

Trimming took 6 bases from V and 9 from J, leaving 12 bases between them. The CDR3 covers 12 residues. Germline V CDR1 and CDR2: KGHSH, LQKENI. The TCR originated in a human donor in good health. The specimen was PBMCs. The chain has TRBV18 and TRBJ2-1; no reliable D call. The CDR3 region is CASSAGMVEQFF. The CDR3 bases are TGTGCCAGCTCCGCCGGTATGGTTGAGCAGTTCTTC.